This T cell receptor beta chain was identified during a study of cytomegalovirus exposure and HLA in healthy donors. As for the study in general: Prior work identified around 120 million unique TCR beta sequences in some 180 million T cells. Study-level results: TRBV6-2, TRBV6-3 and other indistinguishable V segments were excluded. Data from an earlier analysis indicated that most TCR beta V segments were productive either about 90% or about 30% of the time.

Unrecorded immune exposure was likely among donors, who were nominally healthy when sampled. Vbeta (60) and Jbeta (13) primers were used in the PCR. The method was immunoSEQ multiplex PCR; TCRdb's version includes in-frame clones alone and lacks a portion of them. The sample holds around 180,000 clones, more than 85% seen once. Concerning this clone: Its cognate antigen is unknown.

The CDR3 runs to 12 residues. CDR1 is LGHNT and CDR2 is FRNRAP in the germline V gene. V gave up 1 base and J gave up 10 bases, with 10 bases separating them. Sequenced sample: PBMCs. The clonotype originates from a girl less than two years old in good health and CMV-seronegative. The chain combines TRBV12-5 with TRBJ1-1; D is unresolved. In DNA form, the CDR3 reads TGTGCTAGTGGTTTGGAGACTGCTCCAGCTTTCTTT. It specifies CASGLETAPAFF. Drawing the rest from reference TRBV12-5 and TRBJ1-1, the complete variable domain is DARVTQTPRHKVTEMGQEVTMRCQPILGHNTVFWYRQTMMQGLELLAYFRNRAPLDDSGMPKDRFSAEMPDATLATLKIQPSEPRDSAVYFCASGLETAPAFFGQGTRLTVV.